The rows below give T cell receptor beta chains drawn from one sample of a study of T cell repertoires in cytomegalovirus infection. TCRdb re-analysed the reads in MiXCR, keeping a single row per CDR3 protein. The repertoire has over 150,000 distinct CDR3 sequences, 15% to 20% of them found once; the top ten carry around 25%. The sequencing sample was made of CD8+ T cells from PBMCs. These TCRs come from a human donor in good health (CMV status not recorded). Some clones in this sample may be carry-over from other donors' samples. Each CDR3 is given with its conserved first and last residue. Each record gives: V gene, clone size, D gene, J gene, CDR3 DNA, CDR3 protein. A D gene is named only where the DNA matches it firmly. Part of the rows lack a size; the others show once, few, many or a class for expanded clones.

TRBV29-1	few	TRBD1	TRBJ2-7	TGCAGCGTTGAAGATCGGGGTTCACAGGGGAGAGGGTACGAGCAGTACTTC	CSVEDRGSQGRGYEQYF
TRBV7-2	.	.	TRBJ2-5	TGTGCCAGCAGCTTGACTTCCTTAGAAGAGACCCAGTACTTC	CASSLTSLEETQYF
TRBV29-1	.	.	TRBJ2-1	TGCAGCGTTGATTTGCTAGCGTTCAATGAGCAGTTCTTC	CSVDLLAFNEQFF
TRBV7-2	few	.	TRBJ1-1	TGTGCCAGCAGCTATGGCCCTTTGGGCACTGAAGCTTTCTTT	CASSYGPLGTEAFF
TRBV12-5	few	.	TRBJ2-3	TGTGCTAGTGGCCACTCAAAGGGGGCAGATACGCAGTATTTT	CASGHSKGADTQYF
TRBV19	few	.	TRBJ2-7	TGTGCCAGTAGTCCCCGGCTGGGGAGTCCGACCTACGAGCAGTACTTC	CASSPRLGSPTYEQYF
TRBV27	.	.	TRBJ2-1	TGTGCCAGCAGCCTCGGACTCCGCAATGAGCAGTTCTTC	CASSLGLRNEQFF
TRBV6-2/TRBV6-3	.	.	TRBJ2-3	TGTGCCAGCAGTTACTCGAGGCAGGACCTAAGCACAGATACGCAGTATTTT	CASSYSRQDLSTDTQYF
TRBV6-1	.	.	TRBJ1-1	TGTGCCAGCAGTGAAGCAGGCGGGGACGGAGCTTTCTTT	CASSEAGGDGAFF
TRBV4-3	few	.	TRBJ1-1	TGCGCCAGCAGCCACGGACGCCACGGCACTGAAGCTTTCTTT	CASSHGRHGTEAFF
TRBV6-2/TRBV6-3	few	.	TRBJ2-7	TGTGCCAGCAGTCTCCGCGACATAACCAGGGGAGTATCGTCCGAGCAGTACTTC	CASSLRDITRGVSSEQYF
TRBV20-1	.	TRBD2	TRBJ2-3	TGCGGGGGGGGACTACCGGGCACAGATACGCAGTATTTT	CGGGLPGTDTQYF
TRBV7-8	.	.	TRBJ2-1	TGTGCCAGCAGCTTTTACGGGGCCGGCGGCAATGAGCAGTTCTTC	CASSFYGAGGNEQFF
TRBV6-5	many	.	TRBJ2-2	TGTGCCAGCAGTTACGATGTGGGCTTGAACACCGGGGAGCTGTTTTTT	CASSYDVGLNTGELFF
TRBV7-2	few	.	TRBJ1-1	TGTGCCAGCAGCTTATGGGAGGTTGGCACTGAAGCTTTCTTT	CASSLWEVGTEAFF
TRBV10-3	few	TRBD2	TRBJ2-1	TGTGCCATCAGTGCGGGACTAGCAGGGACCTACAATGAGCAGTTCTTC	CAISAGLAGTYNEQFF
TRBV7-6	.	.	TRBJ2-5	TGTGCCAGCAGCTTAGCGTTTCCCGGGGAGACCCAGTACTTC	CASSLAFPGETQYF
TRBV7-2	few	TRBD2	TRBJ2-7	TGTGCCAGCAGCCCCAGCGGAAGGGTGTCTAGCGGGGATTACGAGCAGTACTTC	CASSPSGRVSSGDYEQYF
TRBV4-2	.	.	TRBJ1-1	TGTGCCAGCAGCCAAGAAAGGTTAGTGGAGGTTATGACTGAAGCTTTCTTT	CASSQERLVEVMTEAFF
TRBV11-2	.	TRBD1	TRBJ2-7	TGTGCCAGCAGCGCGGGACAGGGGCACTACGAGCAGTACTTC	CASSAGQGHYEQYF
TRBV6-2/TRBV6-3	.	TRBD1	TRBJ2-2	TGTGCCAGCGGTCTTGTCCGGGACAGGGGGCGAGTTGACACCGGGGAGCTGTTTTTT	CASGLVRDRGRVDTGELFF
TRBV6-2/TRBV6-3	few	.	TRBJ2-7	TGTGCCAGCAGTTCCAGGGGACACCGGGAGAAGTACTTC	CASSSRGHREKYF
TRBV12-3/TRBV12-4	few	.	TRBJ2-5	TGTGCCAGCAGTTTGAGCGGGGACACCAAAGAGACCCAGTACTTC	CASSLSGDTKETQYF
TRBV4-1	.	.	TRBJ2-7	TGTGCCAGCAGCTTACATGTCGGACCCAACTACGAGCAGTACTTC	CASSLHVGPNYEQYF
TRBV25-1	.	.	TRBJ2-7	TGTGCCAGCAGTGGGCAGGGGATAAGCTCCTACGAGCAGTACTTC	CASSGQGISSYEQYF
TRBV7-2	.	.	TRBJ2-1	TGTGCCAGCAGCTTAGAACGGGGCTCCCCTTCCTACAATGAGCAGTTCTTC	CASSLERGSPSYNEQFF
TRBV7-9	.	TRBD1	TRBJ2-7	TGTGCCAGCAGCCTGTCCCGGGACAGGGTCCCGCCCTACGAGCAGTACTTC	CASSLSRDRVPPYEQYF
TRBV7-9	few	.	TRBJ1-2	TGTGCCAGCAGCTCCGGCGTAGAAGACCTTCCTTTTGGCTACACCTTC	CASSSGVEDLPFGYTF
TRBV7-9	.	TRBD2	TRBJ2-7	TGTGCCAGCAGCCCTGGGGGGGCCTACGAGCAGTACTTC	CASSPGGAYEQYF
TRBV7-2	.	.	TRBJ1-2	TGTGCCAGCAGCTTAGAGGGCAGGTCCTCGGTTGGCTACACCTTC	CASSLEGRSSVGYTF
TRBV7-2	few	TRBD2	TRBJ2-5	TGTGCCAGCAGCCAAGGACTAGCGGGGGGCCCTCAAGAGACCCAGTACTTC	CASSQGLAGGPQETQYF